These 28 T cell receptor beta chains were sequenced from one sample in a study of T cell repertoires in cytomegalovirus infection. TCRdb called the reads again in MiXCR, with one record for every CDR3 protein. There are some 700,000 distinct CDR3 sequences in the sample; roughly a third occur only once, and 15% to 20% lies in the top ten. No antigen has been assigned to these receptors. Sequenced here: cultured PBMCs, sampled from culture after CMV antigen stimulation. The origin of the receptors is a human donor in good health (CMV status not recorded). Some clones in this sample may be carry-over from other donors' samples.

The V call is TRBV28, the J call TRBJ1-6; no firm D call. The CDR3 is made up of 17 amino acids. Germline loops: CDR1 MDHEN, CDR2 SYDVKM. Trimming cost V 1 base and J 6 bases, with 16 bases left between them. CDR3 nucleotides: TGTGCCAGCAGTTTATTTCAGACGGAGCATGGTAATTCACCCCTCCACTTT. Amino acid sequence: CASSLFQTEHGNSPLHF.

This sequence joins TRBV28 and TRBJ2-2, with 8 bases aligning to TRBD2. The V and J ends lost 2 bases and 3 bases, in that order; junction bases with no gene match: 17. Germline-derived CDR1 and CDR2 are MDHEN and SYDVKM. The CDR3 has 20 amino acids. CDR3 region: CASSLREFSGEGTDTGELFF. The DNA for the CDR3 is TGTGCCAGCAGTTTACGCGAATTTAGCGGGGAAGGTACGGACACCGGGGAGCTGTTTTTT.

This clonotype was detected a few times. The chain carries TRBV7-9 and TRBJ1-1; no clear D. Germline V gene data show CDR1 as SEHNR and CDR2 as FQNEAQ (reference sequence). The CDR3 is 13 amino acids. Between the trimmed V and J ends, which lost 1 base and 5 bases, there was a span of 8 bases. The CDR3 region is CASSLGMRTEAFF. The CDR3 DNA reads TGTGCCAGCAGCTTAGGTATGAGGACTGAAGCTTTCTTT. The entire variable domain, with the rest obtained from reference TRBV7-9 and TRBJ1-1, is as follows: DTGVSQNPRHKITKRGQNVTFRCDPISEHNRLYWYRQTLGQGPEFLTYFQNEAQLEKSRLLSDRFSAERPKGSFSTLEIQRTEQGDSAMYLCASSLGMRTEAFFGQGTRLTVV.

In DNA form, the CDR3 reads TGCGCCAGCAGCCAAGAGGCGGGACTAGCGGGCTTTCGGCAGTTCTTC. It is translated as CASSQEAGLAGFRQFF. V gene TRBV4-1 combines with J gene TRBJ2-1; 12 positions agree with TRBD2. The V and J ends lost 0 bases and 12 bases, in that order; junction bases with no gene match: 9. Germline V CDR1 and CDR2: MGHRA, YSYEKL. CDR3 length: 16 amino acids.

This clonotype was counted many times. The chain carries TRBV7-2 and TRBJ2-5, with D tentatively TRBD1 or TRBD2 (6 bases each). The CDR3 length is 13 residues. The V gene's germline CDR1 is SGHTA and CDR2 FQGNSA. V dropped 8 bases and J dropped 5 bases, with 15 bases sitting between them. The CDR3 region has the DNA TGTGCCAGCGAGAGGGGGGTTCAGGAGACCCAGTACTTC. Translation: CASERGVQETQYF.

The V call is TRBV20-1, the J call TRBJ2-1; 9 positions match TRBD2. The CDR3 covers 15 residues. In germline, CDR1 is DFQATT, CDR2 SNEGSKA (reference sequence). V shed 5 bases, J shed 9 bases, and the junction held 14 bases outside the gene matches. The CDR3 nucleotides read TGCAGTGCTCGGGTCGCGCGGGGGGGCCGAGGTGAGCAGTTCTTC. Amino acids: CSARVARGGRGEQFF.

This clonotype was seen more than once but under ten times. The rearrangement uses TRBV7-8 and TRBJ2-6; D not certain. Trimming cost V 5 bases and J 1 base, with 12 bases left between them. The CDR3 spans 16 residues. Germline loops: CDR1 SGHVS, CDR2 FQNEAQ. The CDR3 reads CASSVRVASGANVLTF. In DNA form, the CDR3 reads TGTGCCAGCAGCGTCCGGGTAGCTTCTGGGGCCAACGTCCTGACTTTC.

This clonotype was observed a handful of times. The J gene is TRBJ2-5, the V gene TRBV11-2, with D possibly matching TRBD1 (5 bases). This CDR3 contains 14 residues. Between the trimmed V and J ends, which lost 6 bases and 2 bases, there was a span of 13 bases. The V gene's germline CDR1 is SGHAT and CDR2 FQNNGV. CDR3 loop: CASSQTTGQETQYF. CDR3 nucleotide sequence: TGTGCCAGCAGTCAAACCACAGGTCAAGAGACCCAGTACTTC.

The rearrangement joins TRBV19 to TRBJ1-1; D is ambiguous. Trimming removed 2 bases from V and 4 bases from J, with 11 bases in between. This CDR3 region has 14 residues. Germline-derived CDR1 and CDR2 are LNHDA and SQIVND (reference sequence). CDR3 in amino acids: CASSITYSSTEAFF. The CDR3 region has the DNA TGTGCCAGTAGTATAACATACAGTAGCACTGAAGCTTTCTTT.

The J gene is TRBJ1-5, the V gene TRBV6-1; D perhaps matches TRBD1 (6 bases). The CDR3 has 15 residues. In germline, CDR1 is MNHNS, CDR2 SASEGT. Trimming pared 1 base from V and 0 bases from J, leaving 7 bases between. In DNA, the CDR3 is TGTGCCAGCAGTGAAGGAGGGGGTAGCAATCAGCCCCAGCATTTT. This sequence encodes CASSEGGGSNQPQHF.

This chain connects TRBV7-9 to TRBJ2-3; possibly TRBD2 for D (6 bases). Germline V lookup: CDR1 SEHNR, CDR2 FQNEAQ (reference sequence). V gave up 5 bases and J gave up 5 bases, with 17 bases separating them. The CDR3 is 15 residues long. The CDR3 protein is CASSDPGLGRDTQYF. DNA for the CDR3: TGTGCCAGCAGCGACCCGGGACTGGGGAGAGATACGCAGTATTTT. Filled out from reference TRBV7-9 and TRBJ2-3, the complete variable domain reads DTGVSQNPRHKITKRGQNVTFRCDPISEHNRLYWYRQTLGQGPEFLTYFQNEAQLEKSRLLSDRFSAERPKGSFSTLEIQRTEQGDSAMYLCASSDPGLGRDTQYFGPGTRLTVL.

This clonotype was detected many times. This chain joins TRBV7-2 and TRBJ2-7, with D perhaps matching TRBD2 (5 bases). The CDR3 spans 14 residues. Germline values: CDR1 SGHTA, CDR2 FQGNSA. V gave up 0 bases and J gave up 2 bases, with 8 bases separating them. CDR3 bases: TGTGCCAGCAGCTTAGCGAGGGAGACCTACGAGCAGTACTTC. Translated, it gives CASSLARETYEQYF.

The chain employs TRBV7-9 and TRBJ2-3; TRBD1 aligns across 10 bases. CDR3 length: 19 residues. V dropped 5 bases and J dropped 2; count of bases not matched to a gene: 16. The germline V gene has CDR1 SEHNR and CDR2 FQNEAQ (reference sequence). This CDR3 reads CASSPVPGQGSTPTDTQYF. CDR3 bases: TGTGCCAGCAGCCCAGTCCCGGGACAGGGGTCGACTCCCACAGATACGCAGTATTTT.

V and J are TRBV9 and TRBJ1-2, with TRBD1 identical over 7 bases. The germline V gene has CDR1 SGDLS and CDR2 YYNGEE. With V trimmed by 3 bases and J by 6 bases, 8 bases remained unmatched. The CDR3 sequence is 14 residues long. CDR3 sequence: CASSGLNRGHGYTF. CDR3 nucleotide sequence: TGTGCCAGCAGCGGGCTAAACAGGGGACATGGCTACACCTTC.

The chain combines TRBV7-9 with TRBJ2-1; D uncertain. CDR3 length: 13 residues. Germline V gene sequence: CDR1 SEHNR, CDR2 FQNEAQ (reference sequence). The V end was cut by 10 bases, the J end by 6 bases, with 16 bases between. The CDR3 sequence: CAIIPTLGNEQFF. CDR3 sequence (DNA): TGTGCCATTATTCCTACCCTTGGCAATGAGCAGTTCTTC.

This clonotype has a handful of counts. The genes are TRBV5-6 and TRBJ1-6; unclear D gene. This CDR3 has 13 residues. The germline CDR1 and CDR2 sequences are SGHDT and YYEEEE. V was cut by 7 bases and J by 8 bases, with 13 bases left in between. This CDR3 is CASQAETYSPLHF. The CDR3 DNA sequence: TGTGCCAGCCAGGCGGAGACCTATTCACCCCTCCACTTT.

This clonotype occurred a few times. The CDR3 region is CASSLRAANGNYGYTF. The CDR3 DNA sequence: TGTGCCAGCAGCTTACGGGCGGCGAATGGAAACTATGGCTACACCTTC. The chain is built from TRBV7-6 and TRBJ1-2; D call uncertain. The CDR3 runs to 16 residues. Looked up from germline, CDR1 is SGHVS and CDR2 is FNYEAQ. V gave up 2 bases and J gave up 2 bases, with 15 bases separating them.

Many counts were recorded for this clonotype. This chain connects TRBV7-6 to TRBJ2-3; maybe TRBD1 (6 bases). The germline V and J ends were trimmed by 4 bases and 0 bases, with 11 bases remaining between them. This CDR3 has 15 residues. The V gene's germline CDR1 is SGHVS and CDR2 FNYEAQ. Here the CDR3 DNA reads TGTGCCAGCAGCTCGGGACATACAAGCACAGATACGCAGTATTTT. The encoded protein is CASSSGHTSTDTQYF.

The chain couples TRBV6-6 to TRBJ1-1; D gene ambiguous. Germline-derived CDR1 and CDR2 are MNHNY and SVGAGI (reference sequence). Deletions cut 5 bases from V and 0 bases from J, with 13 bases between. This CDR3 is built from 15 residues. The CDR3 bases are TGTGCCAGCAGTCAAACAACTGTTTTGAACACTGAAGCTTTCTTT. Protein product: CASSQTTVLNTEAFF.

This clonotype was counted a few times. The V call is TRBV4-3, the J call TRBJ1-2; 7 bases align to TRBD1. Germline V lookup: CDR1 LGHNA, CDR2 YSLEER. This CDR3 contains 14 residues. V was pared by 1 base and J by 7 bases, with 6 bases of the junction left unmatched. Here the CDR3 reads CASSQGLGGFGYTF. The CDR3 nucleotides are TGCGCCAGCAGCCAAGGTTTAGGGGGCTTTGGCTACACCTTC.

The CDR3 reads CASARQGNTEAFF. Written as DNA, the CDR3 is TGTGCCAGCGCGAGACAGGGAAACACTGAAGCTTTCTTT. V is TRBV12-3 or TRBV12-4 and J is TRBJ1-1; 7 positions match TRBD1. The CDR3 runs 13 residues. With 8 bases clipped from V and 2 bases from J, the junction kept 5 bases outside the gene matches.

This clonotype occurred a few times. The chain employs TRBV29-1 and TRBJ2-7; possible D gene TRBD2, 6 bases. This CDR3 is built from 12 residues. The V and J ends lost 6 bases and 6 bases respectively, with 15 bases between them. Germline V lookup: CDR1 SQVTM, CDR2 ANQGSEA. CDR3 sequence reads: CSVLSSGREQYF. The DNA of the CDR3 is TGCAGCGTCCTCTCCAGCGGGCGCGAGCAGTACTTC.

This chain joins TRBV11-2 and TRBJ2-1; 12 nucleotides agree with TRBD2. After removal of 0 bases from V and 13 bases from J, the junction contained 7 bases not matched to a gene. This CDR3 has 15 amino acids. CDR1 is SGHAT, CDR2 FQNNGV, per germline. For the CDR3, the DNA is TGTGCCAGCAGCTTAGATCCGGCTAGCGGGAGGGCCCAGTTCTTC. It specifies CASSLDPASGRAQFF. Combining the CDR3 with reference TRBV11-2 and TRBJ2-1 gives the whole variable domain EAGVAQSPRYKIIEKRQSVAFWCNPISGHATLYWYQQILGQGPKLLIQFQNNGVVDDSQLPKDRFSAERLKGVDSTLKIQPAKLEDSAVYLCASSLDPASGRAQFFGPGTRLTVL.

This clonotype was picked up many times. CDR3 nucleotide sequence: TGTGCCAGCAGCTTGGCCGAGATGGGGGATACGCAGTATTTT. As protein: CASSLAEMGDTQYF. The genes are TRBV7-2 and TRBJ2-3; D is unclear. Deletions cut 3 bases from V and 6 bases from J, with 13 bases between. Germline CDR1 and CDR2: SGHTA and FQGNSA. CDR3 length: 14 residues. The entire variable domain, with the rest obtained from reference TRBV7-2 and TRBJ2-3, is as follows: GAGVSQSPSNKVTEKGKDVELRCDPISGHTALYWYRQSLGQGLEFLIYFQGNSAPDKSGLPSDRFSAERTGGSVSTLTIQRTQQEDSAVYLCASSLAEMGDTQYFGPGTRLTVL.

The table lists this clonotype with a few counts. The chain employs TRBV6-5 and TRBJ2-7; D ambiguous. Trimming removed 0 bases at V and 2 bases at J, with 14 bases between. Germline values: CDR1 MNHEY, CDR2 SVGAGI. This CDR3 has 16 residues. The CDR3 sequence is CASSYSSTKETYEQYF. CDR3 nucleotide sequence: TGTGCCAGCAGTTACTCGTCGACAAAGGAGACCTACGAGCAGTACTTC.

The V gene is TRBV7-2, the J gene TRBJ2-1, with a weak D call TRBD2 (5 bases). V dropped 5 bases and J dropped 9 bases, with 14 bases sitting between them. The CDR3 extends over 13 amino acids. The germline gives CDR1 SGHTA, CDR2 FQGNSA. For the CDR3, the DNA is TGTGCCAGCAGCCAGGTGAGGGCGGGTGAGCAGTTCTTC. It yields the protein CASSQVRAGEQFF.

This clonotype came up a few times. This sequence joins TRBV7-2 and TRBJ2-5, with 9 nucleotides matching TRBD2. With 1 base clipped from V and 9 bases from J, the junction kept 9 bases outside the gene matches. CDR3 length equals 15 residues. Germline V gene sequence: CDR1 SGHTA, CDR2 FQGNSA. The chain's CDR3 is CASSLGLAGPAAQYF. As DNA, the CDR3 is TGTGCCAGCAGCTTAGGGCTAGCGGGGCCCGCGGCCCAGTACTTC.

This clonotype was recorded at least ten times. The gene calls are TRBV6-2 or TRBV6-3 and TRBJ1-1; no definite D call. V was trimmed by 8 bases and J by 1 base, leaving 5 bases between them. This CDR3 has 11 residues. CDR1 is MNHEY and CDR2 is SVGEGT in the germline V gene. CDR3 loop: CASWGNTEAFF. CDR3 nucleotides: TGTGCCAGCTGGGGGAACACTGAAGCTTTCTTT.